This T cell receptor beta chain was identified during a study of T cells in Graves' hyperthyroidism and ophthalmopathy. This CDR3 contains 16 residues. Germline assignment: CDR1 SEHNR and CDR2 FQNEAQ (reference sequence). Trimming pared 1 base from V and 1 base from J, leaving 11 bases between. Study-wide findings and caveats: Blood also held most thyroid clonotypes expanded beyond 0.001.

It was RNA transcripts that yielded the amplified TCR beta CDR3 regions. A first-round RT-PCR of the TCR CDR3 used the HTBI primer set. In TCRdb, the multiplex PCR reads were re-called with MiXCR into one record per CDR3 protein. The sample has hundreds of thousands of distinct CDR3 sequences, roughly 15% seen once. Lactation, pregnancy, other autoimmune disease or uncontrolled infection excluded patients. This clonotype was counted at least ten times. What it binds is not known. Sequenced sample: blood. The source is a woman aged 60-75 years with Graves' ophthalmopathy. The chain recombines TRBV7-9 with TRBJ1-5, with D possibly TRBD1 on 6 matching bases. CDR3: CASSLEGGASNQPQHF. The CDR3 region has the DNA TGTGCCAGCAGCTTAGAGGGGGGGGCAAGCAATCAGCCCCAGCATTTT.